These 16 T cell receptor beta chains share one sample of origin, sequenced in a study of beta chain features in type 1 diabetes. Study findings and constraints: Shortening that was moderate but significant affected the TCRB CDR3s of Type 1 diabetes patients in all four CD4+ subsets.

Expressed TCRB transcripts got sequenced, as all isolated RNA was reverse transcribed. Measured with immunoSEQ multiplex PCR; TCRdb has only the in-frame clones, and not every one. The sample holds approximately 250,000 clones; about 11% are singletons and the top ten take over 0.015%. These receptors are not linked to any known antigen. The source material was naive CD4+ T cells from blood. Receptors originate from a man aged 25 to 40 with type 1 diabetes.

V is TRBV7-9 and J is TRBJ2-5; 7 bases are shared with TRBD2. Germline CDR1 reads SEHNR; CDR2 reads FQNEAQ (reference sequence). There are 12 residues in the CDR3. V dropped 6 bases and J dropped 4; count of bases not matched to a gene: 2. The CDR3 region is CASRRLAETQYF. As DNA, the CDR3 is TGTGCCAGCAGGAGACTAGCAGAGACCCAGTACTTC.

This clone came up a few times. V is TRBV9 and J is TRBJ2-2; 12 bases are a match to TRBD2. V lost 1 base to trimming and J lost 5 bases; unmatched junction nucleotides: 6. The CDR3 is made up of 17 amino acids. CDR1 SGDLS and CDR2 YYNGEE come from the germline V gene. CDR3 sequence: CASSVLAGGPGTGELFF. CDR3 DNA sequence: TGTGCCAGCAGCGTACTAGCGGGGGGGCCGGGGACCGGGGAGCTGTTTTTT.

The rearrangement uses TRBV11-1 and TRBJ2-1; TRBD2 agrees at 8 bases. Germline V gives CDR1 SGHAT, CDR2 FQDESV (reference sequence). This CDR3 is 16 amino acids long. V shed 2 bases and J 7 bases; nucleotides not matched to a gene: 10. The CDR3 DNA follows: TGTGCCAGCAGCTTAACGACGGGACTAGTCACAAATGAGCAGTTCTTC. Amino acid sequence: CASSLTTGLVTNEQFF. The full variable domain, rest sourced from reference TRBV11-1 and TRBJ2-1, is EAEVAQSPRYKITEKSQAVAFWCDPISGHATLYWYRQILGQGPELLVQFQDESVVDDSQLPKDRFSAERLKGVDSTLKIQPAELGDSAMYLCASSLTTGLVTNEQFFGPGTRLTVL.

V gene TRBV15 combines with J gene TRBJ2-3, with D tentatively TRBD1 (5 bases). Germline CDR1 LNHNV, CDR2 YYDKDF (reference sequence). The CDR3 has 15 residues. V shed 3 bases and J shed 5 bases, with 15 bases lying between them. In DNA, the CDR3 is TGTGCCACCAGCAGGAGTGGCCAGGGTAGAGATACGCAGTATTTT. Its protein is CATSRSGQGRDTQYF.

This clone was detected only a few times. The chain carries TRBV5-4 and TRBJ2-1; 10 bases are shared with TRBD2. The CDR3 runs 16 residues. V dropped 4 bases and J dropped 8; count of bases not matched to a gene: 12. In germline, CDR1 is SGHNT, CDR2 YYREEE (reference sequence). The CDR3 DNA follows: TGTGCCAGCAGCCGGGACGGGACTAGCGTAGGGTATGAGCAGTTCTTC. Its protein is CASSRDGTSVGYEQFF. Filled out from reference TRBV5-4 and TRBJ2-1, the complete variable domain reads ETGVTQSPTHLIKTRGQQVTLRCSSQSGHNTVSWYQQALGQGPQFIFQYYREEENGRGNFPPRFSGLQFPNYSSELNVNALELDDSALYLCASSRDGTSVGYEQFFGPGTRLTVL.

The DNA of the CDR3 is TGTGCTAGTGGTTCTGGGACTTCTAACTATGGCTACACCTTC. Its translation: CASGSGTSNYGYTF. This chain joins TRBV12-5 and TRBJ1-2, with a weak D call TRBD1 (5 bases). The ends were cut back, 4 bases at V and 0 bases at J, with 9 bases in the middle. The CDR3 has 14 residues. In germline, CDR1 is LGHNT, CDR2 FRNRAP.

There are a few counts of this clone. This chain joins TRBV29-1 and TRBJ1-2; 9 nucleotides match TRBD1. V dropped 2 bases and J dropped 1; count of bases not matched to a gene: 2. From germline, CDR1 is SQVTM and CDR2 ANQGSEA. CDR3 length: 14 amino acids. CDR3 DNA sequence: TGCAGCGTTGAACGGGACAGGGATAACTATGGCTACACCTTC. This sequence encodes CSVERDRDNYGYTF.

The chain employs TRBV4-2 and TRBJ2-1; the D gene is possibly TRBD2 (5 bases). Per germline, CDR1 LGHNA and CDR2 YNFKEQ. Deletions cut 3 bases from V and 8 bases from J, with 14 bases between. This CDR3 comprises 14 residues. The CDR3 is CASSQVDSRDEQFF. The CDR3 DNA is TGTGCCAGCAGCCAGGTGGACTCGAGGGATGAGCAGTTCTTC.

V is TRBV19 and J is TRBJ1-2; TRBD1 might be the D (6 bases). There are 20 residues in the CDR3. The V end lost 6 bases, the J end lost 2 bases, and 31 bases lay between the germline ends. Germline V gene data show CDR1 as LNHDA and CDR2 as SQIVND (reference sequence). As DNA, the CDR3 is TGTGCCAGTAGCCCCCGGCTGGGCGGGGGCAGGGAAGAGACCAACTATGGCTACACCTTC. It translates to CASSPRLGGGREETNYGYTF.

The rearrangement uses TRBV7-9 and TRBJ1-3; D is ambiguous. Germline V gene sequence: CDR1 SEHNR, CDR2 FQNEAQ (reference sequence). Trimming removed 6 bases from V and 2 bases from J, with 14 bases in between. The length of the CDR3 is 15 residues. The CDR3 reads CASSAGERAGNTIYF. CDR3 DNA: TGTGCCAGCAGTGCCGGGGAGAGGGCTGGAAACACCATATATTTT.

This clone was detected only a few times. The chain carries TRBV2 and TRBJ2-3, with D perhaps TRBD2 (6 bases). The V end lost 7 bases, the J end lost 0 bases, and 11 bases lay between the germline ends. There are 14 residues in the CDR3. CDR1 is SNHLY and CDR2 is FYNNEI in the germline V gene. The CDR3 protein is CASTGGASTDTQYF. The CDR3 DNA reads as TGTGCCAGCACGGGCGGGGCGAGCACAGATACGCAGTATTTT.

This clone was seen a few times. The rearrangement uses TRBV7-9 and TRBJ1-2, with 8 bases identical to TRBD1. Germline V gene lookup returns CDR1 SEHNR and CDR2 FQNEAQ (reference sequence). The CDR3 is 13 residues long. The trim removed 5 bases at V and 6 bases at J, leaving 5 bases unmatched. CDR3 bases: TGTGCCAGCAGCCCCAGGGGGCGGAATGGCTACACCTTC. Encoded protein: CASSPRGRNGYTF.

This chain connects TRBV6-5 to TRBJ2-3; 12 nucleotides match TRBD2. Losses at the gene ends were 5 bases for V and 6 bases for J; bases not matched to a gene: 3. CDR1 is MNHEY, CDR2 SVGAGI, per germline. CDR3 length equals 14 residues. The CDR3 sequence: CASSGLAGWDTQYF. The CDR3 bases are TGTGCCAGCAGTGGACTAGCGGGATGGGATACGCAGTATTTT.

V and J are TRBV5-4 and TRBJ2-3, with 9 positions matching TRBD2. The CDR3 runs 15 residues. CDR1 is SGHNT and CDR2 is YYREEE in the germline V gene (reference sequence). J gave up 1 base and V 4 bases, and 4 bases lay outside the gene matches. For the CDR3, the DNA is TGTGCCAGCAGCCCCGGGACTAGCCGCACAGATACGCAGTATTTT. Translated: CASSPGTSRTDTQYF.

The V and J genes are TRBV6-4 and TRBJ1-5, with D possibly matching TRBD1 (6 bases). The CDR3 covers 15 residues. Germline V gene sequence: CDR1 MRHNA, CDR2 SNTAGT. Trimming pared 2 bases from V and 3 bases from J, leaving 11 bases between. CDR3 sequence: CASSDAHRDNQPQHF. The CDR3 DNA reads TGTGCCAGCAGTGACGCACACAGGGACAATCAGCCCCAGCATTTT.

The rearrangement links TRBV7-2 to TRBJ2-1, with 10 bases lining up with TRBD2. CDR1 is SGHTA, CDR2 FQGNSA, per germline. V gave up 5 bases and J gave up 3 bases; unmatched junction bases: 4. CDR3 size: 15 residues. The CDR3 nucleotides are TGTGCCAGCAGCCTAAGCGGGGGGGTCTACAATGAGCAGTTCTTC. Amino acid sequence: CASSLSGGVYNEQFF.